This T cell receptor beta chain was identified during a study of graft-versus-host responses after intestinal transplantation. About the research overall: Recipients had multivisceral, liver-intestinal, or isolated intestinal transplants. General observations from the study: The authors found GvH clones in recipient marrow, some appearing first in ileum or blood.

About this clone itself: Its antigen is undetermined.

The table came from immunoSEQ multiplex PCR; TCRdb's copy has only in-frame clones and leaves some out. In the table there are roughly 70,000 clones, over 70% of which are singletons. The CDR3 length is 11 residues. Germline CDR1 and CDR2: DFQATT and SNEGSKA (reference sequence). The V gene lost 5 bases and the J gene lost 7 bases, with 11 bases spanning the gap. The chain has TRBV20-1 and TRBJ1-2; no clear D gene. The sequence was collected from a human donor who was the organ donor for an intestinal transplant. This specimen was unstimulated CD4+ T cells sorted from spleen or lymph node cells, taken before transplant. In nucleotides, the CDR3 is TGCAGTGCTCGCCCTCCGGGTGGCTACACCTTC. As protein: CSARPPGGYTF.